These 7 T cell receptor beta chains were all obtained from the same sample, sequenced in a study of T cell changes during pregnancy in multiple sclerosis. Data came from immunoSEQ multiplex PCR; TCRdb stores just in-frame clones and leaves some out. The sample shows 65,000 to 90,000 clones, approximately 92% of them seen only once. Sequencing used peripheral blood, obtained in the third trimester of pregnancy. The receptors were sampled from a female donor in good health, enrolled as a control in a pregnancy study.

Written as DNA, the CDR3 is TGTGCCAGCAGCTTGGTCCGGGACAGGGGCAATTACTCCTACGAGCAGTACTTC. Protein sequence: CASSLVRDRGNYSYEQYF. This rearrangement joins TRBV11-2 to TRBJ2-7; 10 bases map to TRBD1. The CDR3 is 18 residues long. Per the germline V gene, CDR1 is SGHAT and CDR2 is FQNNGV. The ends lost 3 bases at V and 0 bases at J; junction bases unmatched: 11.

This chain links TRBV5-1 with TRBJ2-2; 13 bases map to TRBD2. V was pared by 1 base and J by 4 bases, with 4 bases of the junction left unmatched. The CDR3 extends over 17 amino acids. The V gene's germline CDR1 is SGHRS and CDR2 YFSETQ. Here the CDR3 reads CASSLTSGRAGTGELFF. The CDR3 nucleotides are TGCGCCAGCAGCTTGACTAGCGGGAGGGCCGGCACCGGGGAGCTGTTTTTT.

The chain employs TRBV21-1 and TRBJ1-1; the D call TRBD1 from the table was never checked on the DNA. TRBV21-1 constitutes a pseudogene. CDR3 length equals 15 residues. As DNA, the CDR3 is TGTGCCAGCAGCCACATGAAACAGGGGAACACTGAAGCTTTCTTT. Translating gives CASSHMKQGNTEAFF.

Written as DNA, the CDR3 is TGTGCCAGCAGCGTAGATACGGGGACAGCTTATGGCTACACCTTC. Translating gives CASSVDTGTAYGYTF. The chain carries TRBV9 and TRBJ1-2, with 7 positions matching TRBD1. The germline CDR1 and CDR2 sequences are SGDLS and YYNGEE. Trimming at V came to 0 bases and at J to 5 bases, leaving 7 bases not matched to a gene. The CDR3 is made up of 15 amino acids.

The rearrangement joins TRBV27 to TRBJ1-1; 11 positions agree with TRBD1. Trimming took 7 bases from V and 6 from J; bases not matched to a gene: 4. The CDR3 spans 13 residues. Germline lookup yields CDR1 MNHEY and CDR2 SMNVEV (reference sequence). The CDR3 region is CASTRDRGAEAFF. The DNA for the CDR3 is TGTGCCAGCACCCGGGACAGGGGGGCTGAAGCTTTCTTT.

J is TRBJ1-1 and V is TRBV27; the D is unclear. V shed 2 bases and J shed 7 bases, with 11 bases lying between them. This CDR3 comprises 13 residues. Per germline, CDR1 MNHEY and CDR2 SMNVEV (reference sequence). The CDR3 DNA is TGTGCCAGCAGTTTAATCCGGGAGAGTGAAGCTTTCTTT. Translation gives CASSLIRESEAFF.

This chain connects TRBV7-2 to TRBJ1-4; D is perhaps TRBD1 (6 bases). Germline CDR1 reads SGHTA; CDR2 reads FQGNSA. Trimming took 4 bases from V and 8 from J, leaving 17 bases between them. This CDR3 comprises 15 residues. The CDR3 spells CASSSPGEGEEKLFF. Written as DNA, the CDR3 is TGTGCCAGCAGCTCACCAGGGGAAGGAGAGGAAAAACTGTTTTTT.